This T cell receptor (beta chain) was identified during a study of blood T cells in healthy people across ages. Together with a sample-barcoded 5' primer, a J-beta primer mix was included in a second PCR lasting about 7 to 11 cycles. Template switching added a 12-random-nucleotide identifier to every cDNA molecule. TCRdb ran MiXCR on the 5' RACE reads and lists one entry per CDR3 protein. Of 700,000 or so distinct CDR3 sequences in the sample, about 20% were seen once. This clonotype was recorded a few times. Its antigen is not known. The study, taken as a whole, reports: For the donors, CMV status was unknown and possibly confounded expanded clonotype changes. Higher diversity and more naive CD4+ cells were features of long-lived donors, compared to aged donors. Unsorted PBMC input precluded a conclusive naive versus antigen-experienced comparison.

There are 16 residues in the CDR3. Germline CDR1 MNHNS, CDR2 SASEGT. Sequences were obtained from blood. The sequence came from a man between 65 and 85 years old in good health. This chain joins TRBV6-1 and TRBJ2-5; D is possibly TRBD1 (6 bases). The end of the DNA fits TRBJ2-1 better, so the J call may be wrong. The CDR3, as DNA: TGTGCCAGCAATACAGGACAGTCCATTAAGTACAATGAGCAGTTCTTC. The encoded protein is CASNTGQSIKYNEQFF.